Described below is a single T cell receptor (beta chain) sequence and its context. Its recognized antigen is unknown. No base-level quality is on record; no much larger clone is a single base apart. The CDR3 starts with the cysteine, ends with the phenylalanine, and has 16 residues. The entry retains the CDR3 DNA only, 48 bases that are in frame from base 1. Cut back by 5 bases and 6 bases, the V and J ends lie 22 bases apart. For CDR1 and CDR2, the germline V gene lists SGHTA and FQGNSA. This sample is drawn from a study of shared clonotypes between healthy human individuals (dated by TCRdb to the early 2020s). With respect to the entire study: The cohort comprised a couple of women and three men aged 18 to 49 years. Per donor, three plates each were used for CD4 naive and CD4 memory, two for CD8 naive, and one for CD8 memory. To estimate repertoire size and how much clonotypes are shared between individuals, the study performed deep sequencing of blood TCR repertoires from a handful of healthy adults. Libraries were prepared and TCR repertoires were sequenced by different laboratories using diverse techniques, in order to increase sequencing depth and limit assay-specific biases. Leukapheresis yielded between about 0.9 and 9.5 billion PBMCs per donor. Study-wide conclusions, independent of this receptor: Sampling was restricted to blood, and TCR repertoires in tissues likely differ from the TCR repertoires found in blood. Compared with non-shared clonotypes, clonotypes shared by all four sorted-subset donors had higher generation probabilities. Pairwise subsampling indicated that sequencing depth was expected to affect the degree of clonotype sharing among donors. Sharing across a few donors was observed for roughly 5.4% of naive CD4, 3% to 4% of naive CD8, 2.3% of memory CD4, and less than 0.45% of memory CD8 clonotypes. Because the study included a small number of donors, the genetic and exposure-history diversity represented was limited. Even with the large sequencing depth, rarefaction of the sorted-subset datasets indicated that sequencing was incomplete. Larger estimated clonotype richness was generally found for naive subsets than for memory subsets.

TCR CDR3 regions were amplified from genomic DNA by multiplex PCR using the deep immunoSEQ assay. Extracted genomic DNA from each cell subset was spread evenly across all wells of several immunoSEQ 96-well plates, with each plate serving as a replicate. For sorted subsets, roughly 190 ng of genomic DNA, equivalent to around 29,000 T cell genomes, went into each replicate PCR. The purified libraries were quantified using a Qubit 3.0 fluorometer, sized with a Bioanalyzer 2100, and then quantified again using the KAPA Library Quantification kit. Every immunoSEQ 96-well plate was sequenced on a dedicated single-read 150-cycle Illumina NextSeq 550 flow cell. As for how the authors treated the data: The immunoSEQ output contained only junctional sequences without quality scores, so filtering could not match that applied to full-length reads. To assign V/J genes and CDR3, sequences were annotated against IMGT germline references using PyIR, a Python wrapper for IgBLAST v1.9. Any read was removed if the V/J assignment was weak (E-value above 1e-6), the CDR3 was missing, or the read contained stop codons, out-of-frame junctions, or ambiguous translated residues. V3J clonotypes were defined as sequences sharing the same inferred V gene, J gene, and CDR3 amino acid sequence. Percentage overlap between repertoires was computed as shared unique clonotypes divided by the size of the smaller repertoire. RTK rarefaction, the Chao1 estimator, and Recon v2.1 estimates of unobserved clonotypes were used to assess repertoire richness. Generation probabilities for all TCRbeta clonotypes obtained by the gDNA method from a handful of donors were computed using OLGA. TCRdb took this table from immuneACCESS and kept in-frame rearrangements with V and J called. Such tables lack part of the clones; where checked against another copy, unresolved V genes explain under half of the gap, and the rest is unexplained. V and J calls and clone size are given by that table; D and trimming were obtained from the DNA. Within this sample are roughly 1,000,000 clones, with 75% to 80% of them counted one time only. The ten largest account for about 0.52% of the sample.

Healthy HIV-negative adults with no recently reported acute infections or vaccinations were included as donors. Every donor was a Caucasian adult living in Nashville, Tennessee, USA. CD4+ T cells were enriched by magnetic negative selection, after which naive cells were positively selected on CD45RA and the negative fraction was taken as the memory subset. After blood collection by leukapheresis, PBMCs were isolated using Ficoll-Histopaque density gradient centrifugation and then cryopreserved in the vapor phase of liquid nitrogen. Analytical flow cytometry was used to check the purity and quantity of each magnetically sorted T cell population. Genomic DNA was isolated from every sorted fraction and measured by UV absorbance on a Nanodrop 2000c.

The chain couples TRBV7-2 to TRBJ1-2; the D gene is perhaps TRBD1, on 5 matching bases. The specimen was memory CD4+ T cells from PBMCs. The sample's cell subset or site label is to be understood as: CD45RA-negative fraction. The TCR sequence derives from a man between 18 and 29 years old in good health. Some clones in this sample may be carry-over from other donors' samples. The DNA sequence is TGTGCCAGCAGCGACAGCCGCAAAGGCCAGGCTGATGGCTACACCTTC. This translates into CASSDSRKGQADGYTF. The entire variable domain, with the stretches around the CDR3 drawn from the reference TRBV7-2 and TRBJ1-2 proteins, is GAGVSQSPSNKVTEKGKDVELRCDPISGHTALYWYRQSLGQGLEFLIYFQGNSAPDKSGLPSDRFSAERTGGSVSTLTIQRTQQEDSAVYLCASSDSRKGQADGYTFGSGTRLTVV.